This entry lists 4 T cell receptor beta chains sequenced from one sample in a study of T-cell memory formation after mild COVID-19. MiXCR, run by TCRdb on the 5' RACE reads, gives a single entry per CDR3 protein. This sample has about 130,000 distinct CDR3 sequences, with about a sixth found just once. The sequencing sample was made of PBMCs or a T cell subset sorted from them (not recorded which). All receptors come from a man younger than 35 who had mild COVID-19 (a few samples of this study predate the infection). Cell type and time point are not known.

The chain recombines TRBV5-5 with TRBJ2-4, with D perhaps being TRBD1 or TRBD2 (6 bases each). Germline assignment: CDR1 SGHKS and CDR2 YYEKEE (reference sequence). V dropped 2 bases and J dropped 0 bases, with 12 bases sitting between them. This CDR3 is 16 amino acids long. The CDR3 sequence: CASSFIGGLAKNIQYF. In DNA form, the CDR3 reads TGTGCCAGCAGCTTTATAGGGGGGTTAGCCAAAAACATTCAGTACTTC.

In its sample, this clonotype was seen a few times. CDR3: CASSQGVGGSETQYF. The CDR3, as DNA: TGTGCCAGCAGCCAAGGGGTCGGGGGCTCGGAGACCCAGTACTTC. The chain links TRBV3-1 to TRBJ2-5; D assignment may be TRBD1 or TRBD2 (6 bases each). Trimming pared 1 base from V and 5 bases from J, leaving 14 bases between. Per germline, CDR1 LGHDT and CDR2 YNNKEL (reference sequence). The CDR3 is made up of 15 amino acids.

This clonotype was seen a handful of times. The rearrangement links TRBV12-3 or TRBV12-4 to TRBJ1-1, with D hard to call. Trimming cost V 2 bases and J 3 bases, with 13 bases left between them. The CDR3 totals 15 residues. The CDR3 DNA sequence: TGTGCCAGCAGTTTAATCGACCAGGCCGACACTGAAGCTTTCTTT. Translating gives CASSLIDQADTEAFF.

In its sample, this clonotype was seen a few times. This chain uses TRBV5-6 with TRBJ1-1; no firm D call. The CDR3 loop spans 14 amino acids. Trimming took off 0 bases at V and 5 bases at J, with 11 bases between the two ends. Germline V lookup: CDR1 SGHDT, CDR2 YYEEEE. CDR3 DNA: TGTGCCAGCAGCTTGGTTATTTCTGGAACTGAAGCTTTCTTT. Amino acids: CASSLVISGTEAFF. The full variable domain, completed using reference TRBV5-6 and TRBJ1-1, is DAGVTQSPTHLIKTRGQQVTLRCSPKSGHDTVSWYQQALGQGPQFIFQYYEEEERQRGNFPDRFSGHQFPNYSSELNVNALLLGDSALYLCASSLVISGTEAFFGQGTRLTVV.